The source of this TCR beta chain is a study of human T cells and chemical hapten exposure. Study-level information: Patch tests put 0.01% DPC on the upper back, and the results were checked at 6 days. Patients were mainly female, each with alopecia areata, totalis or universalis. It was small differences in pooled library volume that mainly caused per-sample TCR yields to vary. Whole-study results and caveats: Versus controls, significantly more large CDR3 similarity clusters arose from expanded TCRs.

TCRdb used MiXCR to reprocess the RACE reads, holding one entry per CDR3 protein. The sample includes 150,000 to 200,000 distinct CDR3 sequences, approximately 24% of them seen just once. The time point was: patch test 3, about 24 weeks after DPC sensitization. Treatment reported: therapeutic diphenylcyclopropenone sensitization with weekly scalp DPC. The CDR3 runs to 17 residues. V lost 1 base and J lost 3; bases outside the gene matches: 2. Germline assignment: CDR1 LGHNA and CDR2 YNFKEQ. About this clonotype: Its antigen remains unknown.

V and J are TRBV4-2 and TRBJ2-2, with 13 positions matching TRBD2. Sequences were derived from whole blood, sampled in connection with sensitization to the hapten diphenylcyclopropenone (DPC). The TCR comes from a woman between 40 and 55 years old with alopecia areata. Some clones in this sample may be carry-over from other donors' samples. The CDR3 DNA sequence: TGTGCCAGCAGCCAAGGACTAGCGGGAGGTCACACCGGGGAGCTGTTTTTT. Its translation is CASSQGLAGGHTGELFF.